Given below is one T cell receptor beta chain in context. The target antigen is unknown. TCRdb reprocessed the 5' RACE reads and stores each CDR3 protein as one record, lacking DNA. The table lists approximately 330,000 distinct CDR3 sequences. The data stem from a study of monozygotic twins with inflammatory bowel disease. Germline CDR1 reads SQVTM; CDR2 reads ANQGSEA. The CDR3 totals 19 residues. General observations from the study: Individual T cell subtypes were not distinguishable. Versus healthy twins, IBD patients showed fewer clonotypes shared with others, especially with disease activity.

The chain uses TRBV29-1 and TRBJ2-3; no DNA is available, so the TRBD2 call from TCRdb remains unchecked. This TCR was sampled from a human donor with ulcerative colitis or Crohn's disease, or a healthy co-twin of an affected twin (not recorded which). Sequencing was carried out using blood. CDR3 in amino acids: CSVEGLAGGGRTRTDTQYF.